These T cell receptor beta chains were read from a single sample in a study of T cells in Graves' hyperthyroidism and ophthalmopathy. TCRdb re-derived calls from the multiplex PCR reads in MiXCR, one entry per CDR3 protein. The sample includes hundreds of thousands of distinct CDR3 sequences, 16% of them seen just once. Material: blood. These receptor sequences come from a woman younger than 35 with Graves' hyperthyroidism. CDR3s include the opening cysteine and the closing phenylalanine or tryptophan. Each record gives: clone size, J gene, V gene, D gene, CDR3 protein, CDR3 DNA. A D gene is named only where the DNA matches it firmly. Expanded clones get a size class; other rows say once, few or many, or leave the size out.

clone size: .; J gene: TRBJ2-3; V gene: TRBV14; D gene: .; CDR3 protein: CASSPLMRTDTQYF; CDR3 DNA: TGTGCCAGCAGCCCCTTGATGAGAACAGATACGCAGTATTTT
clone size: .; J gene: TRBJ2-7; V gene: TRBV20-1; D gene: .; CDR3 protein: CSAREDSIGYEQYF; CDR3 DNA: TGCAGTGCTAGGGAAGACAGTATAGGCTACGAGCAGTACTTC
clone size: .; J gene: TRBJ2-7; V gene: TRBV20-1; D gene: TRBD2; CDR3 protein: CGAKVGGGADEQYF; CDR3 DNA: TGCGGTGCTAAGGTCGGCGGGGGGGCAGACGAGCAGTACTTC
clone size: .; J gene: TRBJ1-2; V gene: TRBV3-1; D gene: .; CDR3 protein: CASSQAVNYGYTF; CDR3 DNA: TGTGCCAGCAGCCAAGCAGTGAACTATGGCTACACCTTC
clone size: .; J gene: TRBJ2-5; V gene: TRBV27; D gene: .; CDR3 protein: CASSSLSSPRETQYF; CDR3 DNA: TGTGCCAGCAGTTCTCTATCTAGCCCCCGGGAGACCCAGTACTTC
clone size: .; J gene: TRBJ2-5; V gene: TRBV19; D gene: .; CDR3 protein: CASTPSWGRRETQYF; CDR3 DNA: TGTGCCAGTACCCCCAGCTGGGGGCGAAGAGAGACCCAGTACTTC
clone size: few; J gene: TRBJ2-1; V gene: TRBV20-1; D gene: .; CDR3 protein: CRDSQGFYNEQFF; CDR3 DNA: TGCAGGGACTCACAGGGCTTTTACAATGAGCAGTTCTTC
clone size: many; J gene: TRBJ2-3; V gene: TRBV20-1; D gene: .; CDR3 protein: CSARDVDRTTDTQYF; CDR3 DNA: TGCAGTGCTAGAGATGTCGACAGGACCACAGATACGCAGTATTTT
clone size: many; J gene: TRBJ1-2; V gene: TRBV28; D gene: TRBD1; CDR3 protein: CASRPFDRGYGYTF; CDR3 DNA: TGTGCCAGCAGACCTTTCGACAGGGGCTATGGCTACACCTTC
clone size: few; J gene: TRBJ2-1; V gene: TRBV27; D gene: .; CDR3 protein: CATINPRDSLNEQFF; CDR3 DNA: TGTGCCACCATCAACCCCCGGGACTCCCTAAATGAGCAGTTCTTC
clone size: many; J gene: TRBJ2-3; V gene: TRBV28; D gene: .; CDR3 protein: CASQVRRDTQYF; CDR3 DNA: TGTGCCAGTCAGGTCAGGAGAGATACGCAGTATTTT
clone size: many; J gene: TRBJ2-2; V gene: TRBV7-9; D gene: .; CDR3 protein: CASSLEHPGELFF; CDR3 DNA: TGTGCCAGCAGCTTAGAGCATCCCGGGGAGCTGTTTTTT
clone size: .; J gene: TRBJ2-7; V gene: TRBV4-3; D gene: .; CDR3 protein: CASRPRGEQYF; CDR3 DNA: TGCGCCAGCCGACCGCGGGGCGAGCAGTACTTC
clone size: few; J gene: TRBJ2-1; V gene: TRBV14; D gene: .; CDR3 protein: CASSQAAGSARNEQFF; CDR3 DNA: TGTGCCAGCAGCCAAGCCGCCGGGTCTGCGAGGAATGAGCAGTTCTTC